This record looks at one T cell receptor (beta chain) sequence and its context. This record comes from a study of blood T cell repertoires in COVID-19. Germline assignment: CDR1 MGHRA and CDR2 YSYEKL. CDR3 length equals 16 residues. V lost 2 bases and J 0 bases, leaving 11 bases between the germline ends. Method: immunoSEQ multiplex PCR; TCRdb's copy keeps in-frame clones and lacks some. The sample records around 120,000 clones, around 79% being singletons. The source is a man aged 65 to 79 with acute or convalescent COVID-19. The chain is built from TRBV4-1 and TRBJ2-1; maybe TRBD2 (6 bases). Sequencing used peripheral blood. The DNA of the CDR3 is TGCGCCAGCAGCCAATTAGGGAGGAGCTCCTACAATGAGCAGTTCTTC. Translating gives CASSQLGRSSYNEQFF.